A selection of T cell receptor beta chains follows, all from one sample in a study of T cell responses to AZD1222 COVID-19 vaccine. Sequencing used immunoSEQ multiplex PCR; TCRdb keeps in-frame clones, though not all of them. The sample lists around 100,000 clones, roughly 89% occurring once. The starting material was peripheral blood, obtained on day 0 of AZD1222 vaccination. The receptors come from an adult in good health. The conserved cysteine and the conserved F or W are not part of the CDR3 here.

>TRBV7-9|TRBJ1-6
ASSFLNSPLH
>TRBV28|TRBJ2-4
ASSPRRGANIQY
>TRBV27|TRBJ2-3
ASSPTPTDTQY
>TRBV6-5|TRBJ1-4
ASSYGGRVNEKLF
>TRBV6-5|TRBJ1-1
ASSYAWGGNTEAF
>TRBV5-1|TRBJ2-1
ASSLAGAVSYNEQF
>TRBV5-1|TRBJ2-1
ASSLGGPVDEQF
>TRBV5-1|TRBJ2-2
ASSPNTGELF
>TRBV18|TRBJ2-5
ASSQYGETQY
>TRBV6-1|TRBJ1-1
ASSERGTGNTEAF
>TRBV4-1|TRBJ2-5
ASSQDRNSFQETQY
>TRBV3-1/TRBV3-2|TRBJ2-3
ASSQNGGPRDTQY
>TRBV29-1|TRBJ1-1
SVVGLGGAGEAF
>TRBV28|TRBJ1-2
ASSTPREALKGGYT
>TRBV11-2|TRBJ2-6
ASSLGGNRGLSGANVLT
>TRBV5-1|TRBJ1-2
ASSLATANYGYT
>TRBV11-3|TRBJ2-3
ASSPGGLPTQY
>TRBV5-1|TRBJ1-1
ASSLNVGQANTEAF
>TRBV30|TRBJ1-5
AWSLQGRYQPQH
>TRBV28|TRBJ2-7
ASSLSRGSYEQY
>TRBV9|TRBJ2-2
ASSGGTRELF
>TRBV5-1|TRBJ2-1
ASSFLAGGSDEQF
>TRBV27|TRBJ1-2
ASSPLLGQGINYGYT
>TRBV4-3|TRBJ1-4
ASSQVQQPSNEKLF
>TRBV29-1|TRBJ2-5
SVGGAGETQY
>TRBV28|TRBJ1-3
ASSPPGNTIY
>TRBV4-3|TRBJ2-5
ASSQETQY
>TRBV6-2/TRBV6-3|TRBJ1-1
ASSYVQGRTEAF
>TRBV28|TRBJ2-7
ASGYYEQY
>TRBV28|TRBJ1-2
ASTSNVIYGYT
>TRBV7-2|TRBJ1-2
ASRVSWTGSYGYT
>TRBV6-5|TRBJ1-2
ASSYTEATYGYT
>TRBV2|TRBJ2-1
ASSDAGVDEQF
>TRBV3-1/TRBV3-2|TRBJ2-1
ASSQERYNEQF
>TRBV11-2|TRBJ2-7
ASSLEADRGYEQY
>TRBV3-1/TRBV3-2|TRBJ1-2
ASSHRGTYGYT
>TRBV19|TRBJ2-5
ASRGGRAQY
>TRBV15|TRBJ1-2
ATSRRTGKDGYT
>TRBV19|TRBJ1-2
ASSNPRTGSIYGYT
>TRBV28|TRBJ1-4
ASRGSGQSPLELF
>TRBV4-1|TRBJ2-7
ASSQGWGREQY
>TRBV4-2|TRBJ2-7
ASSPRDRNSYEQY